This T cell receptor beta chain comes out of a study of T-cell reconstitution after alpha-beta-depleted transplantation in children. Preparation of the TCRbeta library involved a method that used unique molecular identifiers. TCRdb reprocessed the PCR reads with MiXCR, giving one entry per CDR3 protein. The sample records 500,000 to 750,000 distinct CDR3 sequences, approximately 13% being singletons. The sequence was collected from a male patient younger than 18 who had a stem cell transplant for acute myeloid leukemia, so the T cells may come from the graft donor. Material: PBMCs, mostly from graft donor cells, obtained 360 days after TCRalphabeta/CD19-depleted stem cell transplant.

The CDR3 DNA sequence: TGTGCCAGCAGCCCCACCCCACTAGGACTGGAGCAGTACTTC. It is translated as CASSPTPLGLEQYF. The chain couples TRBV12-3 or TRBV12-4 to TRBJ2-7; D is perhaps TRBD2 (5 bases). The length of the CDR3 is 14 residues. V lost 6 bases and J 7 bases, leaving 19 bases between the germline ends.